The 15 T cell receptor beta chains in this list originate from one sample, sequenced in a study of T cell repertoires in cytomegalovirus infection. Via MiXCR, TCRdb re-called the reads, giving one row per CDR3 protein. The data show more than 150,000 distinct CDR3 sequences, about 25% seen once. The sequenced material came from PBMCs. The receptors were sampled from a human donor in good health (CMV status not recorded). Some clones in this sample may be carry-over from other donors' samples.

The rearrangement uses TRBV28 and TRBJ1-2, with D unresolved. This CDR3 spans 12 amino acids. The germline V gene encodes CDR1 MDHEN and CDR2 SYDVKM. V shed 5 bases and J shed 5 bases, with 9 bases lying between them. This CDR3 is CASSAGSYGYTF. The CDR3 region has the DNA TGTGCCAGCAGTGCGGGATCTTATGGCTACACCTTC.

CDR3 DNA: TGTGCCACCAGCAGAGCCCCGGACACTGAAGCTTTCTTT. Protein product: CATSRAPDTEAFF. V is TRBV15 and J is TRBJ1-1, with D uncertain. Germline V CDR1 and CDR2: LNHNV, YYDKDF (reference sequence). CDR3 length: 13 amino acids. V was shortened by 1 base and J by 3 bases, with 6 bases between the two germline ends.

This clonotype has ten or more counts. The V gene is TRBV7-2, the J gene TRBJ2-1; 9 nucleotides align to TRBD2. The CDR3 contains 17 residues. Losses at the gene ends were 0 bases for V and 3 bases for J; bases not matched to a gene: 6. CDR1 is SGHTA, CDR2 FQGNSA, per germline. Here the CDR3 reads CASSLARRGGIYNEQFF. In DNA form, the CDR3 reads TGTGCCAGCAGCTTAGCGCGGCGGGGGGGGATCTACAATGAGCAGTTCTTC. Filled out from reference TRBV7-2 and TRBJ2-1, the complete variable domain reads GAGVSQSPSNKVTEKGKDVELRCDPISGHTALYWYRQSLGQGLEFLIYFQGNSAPDKSGLPSDRFSAERTGGSVSTLTIQRTQQEDSAVYLCASSLARRGGIYNEQFFGPGTRLTVL.

This clonotype was observed a few times. The CDR3 here is CASSEARGNSPLHF. DNA for the CDR3: TGTGCCAGCAGTGAGGCCAGGGGGAATTCACCCCTCCACTTT. V is TRBV2 and J is TRBJ1-6, with 7 positions matching TRBD1. V trimming: 3 bases; J trimming: 7 bases; junction bases outside the gene matches: 3. This CDR3 region has 14 residues. CDR1 SNHLY and CDR2 FYNNEI come from the germline V gene.

Ten or more counts support this clonotype. V gene TRBV7-2 combines with J gene TRBJ1-6; D not resolved. The germline V and J ends were trimmed by 5 bases and 6 bases, with 17 bases remaining between them. In germline, CDR1 is SGHTA, CDR2 FQGNSA. CDR3 length equals 16 residues. CDR3 in amino acids: CASSSGQTRGNSPLHF. CDR3 nucleotides: TGTGCCAGCAGCAGTGGGCAAACACGGGGTAATTCACCCCTCCACTTT.

V usage is TRBV18 and J usage is TRBJ2-7; the match to TRBD1 covers 7 bases. The germline gives CDR1 KGHSH, CDR2 LQKENI. The CDR3 contains 12 residues. With V trimmed by 2 bases and J by 5 bases, 0 bases remained unmatched. CDR3 sequence: CASSPGQDEQYF. CDR3 DNA: TGTGCCAGCTCACCAGGACAGGACGAGCAGTACTTC. Full variable domain (rest looked up from reference TRBV18 and TRBJ2-7): NAGVMQNPRHLVRRRGQEARLRCSPMKGHSHVYWYRQLPEEGLKFMVYLQKENIIDESGMPKERFSAEFPKEGPSILRIQQVVRGDSAAYFCASSPGQDEQYFGPGTRLTVT.

This chain connects TRBV5-1 to TRBJ2-1; D gene unclear. This CDR3 has 16 amino acids. Germline assignment: CDR1 SGHRS and CDR2 YFSETQ. Trimming shortened V by 0 bases and J by 4 bases, and 14 bases separated the two germline ends. Here the CDR3 reads CASSLEETARYNEQFF. The CDR3 DNA reads TGCGCCAGCAGCTTGGAGGAGACCGCTAGGTACAATGAGCAGTTCTTC.

J is TRBJ1-6 and V is TRBV28; D gene unclear. The CDR3 runs 16 residues. Per the germline V gene, CDR1 is MDHEN and CDR2 is SYDVKM. The V end was cut by 6 bases, the J end by 10 bases, with 22 bases between. The CDR3 loop reads CASSKKARGRSSPLHF. Here the CDR3 DNA reads TGTGCCAGCAGCAAGAAGGCACGAGGAAGGAGCTCACCCCTCCACTTT. The full variable domain, in which reference TRBV28 and TRBJ1-6 provide the parts outside the CDR3, is DVKVTQSSRYLVKRTGEKVFLECVQDMDHENMFWYRQDPGLGLRLIYFSYDVKMKEKGDIPEGYSVSREKKERFSLILESASTNQTSMYLCASSKKARGRSSPLHFGNGTRLTVT.

The chain is built from TRBV27 and TRBJ2-7, with 11 bases aligning to TRBD2. Germline CDR1 MNHEY, CDR2 SMNVEV (reference sequence). This CDR3 has 14 residues. V lost 6 bases and J lost 6; bases outside the gene matches: 7. The chain's CDR3 is CASSRLAGTGEQYF. The CDR3 coding sequence is TGTGCCAGCAGCCGACTAGCGGGAACGGGCGAGCAGTACTTC.

This clonotype showed up many times. The genes are TRBV7-6 and TRBJ1-4; D remains unclear. Trimming pared 2 bases from V and 5 bases from J, leaving 3 bases between. The germline gives CDR1 SGHVS, CDR2 FNYEAQ. CDR3 length: 12 amino acids. CDR3 amino acids: CASSLWNEKLFF. CDR3 DNA: TGTGCCAGCAGCTTATGGAATGAAAAACTGTTTTTT.

This chain joins TRBV28 and TRBJ1-5, with a weak D call TRBD1 (5 bases). The CDR3 spans 14 residues. From germline, CDR1 is MDHEN and CDR2 SYDVKM. Trimming pared 7 bases from V and 3 bases from J, leaving 13 bases between. The chain's CDR3 is CASKGDGVNQPQHF. As DNA, the CDR3 is TGTGCCAGCAAAGGGGATGGGGTCAATCAGCCCCAGCATTTT.

In its sample, this clonotype was seen a few times. Written as DNA, the CDR3 is TGTGCCAGCAGTTTGCGGGCGGGAGGAATCTATGAGCAGTTCTTC. The encoded protein is CASSLRAGGIYEQFF. The rearrangement links TRBV28 to TRBJ2-1; 8 bases fit TRBD2. Germline lookup yields CDR1 MDHEN and CDR2 SYDVKM. V lost 3 bases to trimming and J lost 8 bases; unmatched junction nucleotides: 9. The CDR3 consists of 15 residues.

The V call is TRBV20-1, the J call TRBJ2-1; D remains ambiguous. The CDR3 contains 15 residues. Trimming cost V 6 bases and J 0 bases, with 15 bases left between them. CDR1 and CDR2 from the germline V gene are DFQATT and SNEGSKA (reference sequence). The CDR3 is CSANSELGSYNEQFF. The DNA for the CDR3 is TGCAGTGCCAACAGCGAACTCGGCTCCTACAATGAGCAGTTCTTC.

Ten or more counts support this clonotype. The chain is built from TRBV11-1 and TRBJ2-2; possible D gene TRBD2, 6 bases. V lost 1 base, J lost 4 bases, and 10 bases lay in between. Per the germline V gene, CDR1 is SGHAT and CDR2 is FQDESV (reference sequence). This CDR3 region has 15 residues. DNA for the CDR3: TGTGCCAGCAGCTTAGTGGCGGGACCCACCGGGGAGCTGTTTTTT. It yields the protein CASSLVAGPTGELFF.

This clonotype was observed many times. This sequence joins TRBV28 and TRBJ1-1, with unresolved D. The germline V gene has CDR1 MDHEN and CDR2 SYDVKM. This CDR3 contains 13 residues. The V end lost 1 base, the J end lost 3 bases, and 6 bases lay between the germline ends. The CDR3 DNA sequence: TGTGCCAGCAGTTTATTTGGGTACACTGAAGCTTTCTTT. Its translation is CASSLFGYTEAFF.